This T cell receptor beta chain was found in a study of T-cell memory formation after mild COVID-19. Amplification by 5'RACE using constant-segment primers produced TCR alpha and TCR beta cDNA libraries that carried sample barcodes and UMIs. A single record per CDR3 protein comes from TCRdb applying MiXCR to the 5' RACE reads. The sample has 400,000 or so distinct CDR3 sequences, about 20% seen once. Germline V gene lookup returns CDR1 LGHDT and CDR2 YNNKEL (reference sequence). The CDR3 is 16 amino acids. V lost 1 base and J lost 2; bases outside the gene matches: 2. Sequenced sample: PBMCs or a T cell subset sorted from them (not recorded which). V and J are TRBV3-1 and TRBJ2-4, with 10 bases lining up with TRBD2. The TCR originated in an adult woman who had mild COVID-19 (a few samples of this study predate the infection). Cell type and time point are not known. The CDR3 nucleotides read TGTGCCAGCAGCCAAGGGACTAGCGGTACCAAAAACATTCAGTACTTC. Amino acid sequence: CASSQGTSGTKNIQYF.